Sequencing of this T cell receptor beta chain was carried out in a study of cytomegalovirus exposure and HLA in healthy donors. Study-wide results and caveats: Using the classifier, cytomegalovirus status was reportedly diagnosed with high specificity and sensitivity. Many donors shared some public TCRs, even though most TCR sequences were rare. Later genetic work tied a missense DCLRE1C variant to beta-chain V and J trimming.

Both 60 Vbeta primers and 13 Jbeta primers went into the PCR. In the authors' methods: Unique TCR beta chains numbered around 80 million in a later analysis, with roughly 9.9 million shared. Data came from immunoSEQ multiplex PCR; TCRdb stores just in-frame clones and leaves some out. Clonal size and the V and J genes are those of that table, whereas D and trimming came from the DNA. The data hold some 97,000 clones, with roughly four fifths observed a single time. About this clone itself: As yet, its antigen is unknown.

Per germline, CDR1 MNHNS and CDR2 SASEGT. Losses at the gene ends were 6 bases for V and 5 bases for J; bases not matched to a gene: 8. CDR3 size: 14 residues. The J gene is TRBJ2-7, the V gene TRBV6-1, with 9 bases aligning to TRBD1. This TCR came from a male donor in good health and CMV-seropositive. Sequencing was carried out using PBMCs. Here the CDR3 reads CASRLPGQGDEQYF. For the CDR3, the DNA is TGTGCCAGCAGGCTACCGGGACAGGGCGACGAGCAGTACTTC.